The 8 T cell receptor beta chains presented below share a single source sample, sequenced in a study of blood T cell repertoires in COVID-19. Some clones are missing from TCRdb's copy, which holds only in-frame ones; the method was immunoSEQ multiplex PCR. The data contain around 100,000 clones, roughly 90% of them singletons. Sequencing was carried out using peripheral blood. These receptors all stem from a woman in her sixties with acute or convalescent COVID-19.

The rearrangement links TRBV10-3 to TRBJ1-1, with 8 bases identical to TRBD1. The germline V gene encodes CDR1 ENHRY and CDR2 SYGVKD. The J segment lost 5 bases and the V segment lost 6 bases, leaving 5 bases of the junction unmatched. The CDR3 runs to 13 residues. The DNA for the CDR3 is TGTGCCATCAGCGAGACAGGGGTAACTGAAGCTTTCTTT. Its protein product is CAISETGVTEAFF.

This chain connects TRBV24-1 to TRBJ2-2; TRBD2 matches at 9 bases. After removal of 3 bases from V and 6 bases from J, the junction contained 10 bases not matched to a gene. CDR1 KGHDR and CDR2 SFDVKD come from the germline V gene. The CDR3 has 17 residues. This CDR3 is CATSDPQFSGSPGELFF. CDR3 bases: TGTGCCACCAGTGATCCCCAGTTTAGCGGGAGTCCCGGGGAGCTGTTTTTT.

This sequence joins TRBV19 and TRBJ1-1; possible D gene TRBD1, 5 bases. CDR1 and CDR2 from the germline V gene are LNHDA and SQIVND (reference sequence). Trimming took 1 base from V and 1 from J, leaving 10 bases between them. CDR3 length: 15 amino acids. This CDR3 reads CASSIVGGRNTEAFF. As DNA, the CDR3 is TGTGCCAGTAGTATAGTGGGGGGGAGGAACACTGAAGCTTTCTTT.

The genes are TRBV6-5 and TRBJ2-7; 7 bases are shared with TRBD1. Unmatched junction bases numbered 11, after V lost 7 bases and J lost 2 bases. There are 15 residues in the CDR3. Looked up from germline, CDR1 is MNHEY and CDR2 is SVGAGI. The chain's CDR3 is CASKTPGQATYEQYF. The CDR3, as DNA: TGTGCCAGCAAGACCCCCGGACAGGCTACCTACGAGCAGTACTTC.

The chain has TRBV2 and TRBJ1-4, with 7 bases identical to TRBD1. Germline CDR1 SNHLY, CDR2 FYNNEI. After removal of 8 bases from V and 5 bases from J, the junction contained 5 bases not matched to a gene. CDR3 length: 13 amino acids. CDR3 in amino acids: CASGGRGNEKLFF. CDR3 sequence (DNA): TGTGCCAGCGGGGGCAGGGGGAATGAAAAACTGTTTTTT.

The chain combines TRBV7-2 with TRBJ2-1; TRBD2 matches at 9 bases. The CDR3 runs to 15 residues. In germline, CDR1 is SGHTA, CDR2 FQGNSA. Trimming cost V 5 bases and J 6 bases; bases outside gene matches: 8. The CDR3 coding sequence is TGTGCCAGCAGCCCGTTAGCGGGAGCTCGCAATGAGCAGTTCTTC. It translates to CASSPLAGARNEQFF.

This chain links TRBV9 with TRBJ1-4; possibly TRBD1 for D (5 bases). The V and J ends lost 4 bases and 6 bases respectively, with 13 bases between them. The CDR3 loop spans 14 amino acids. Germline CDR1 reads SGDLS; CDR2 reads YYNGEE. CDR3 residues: CASSQGTNDEKLFF. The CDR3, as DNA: TGTGCCAGCAGCCAAGGGACTAACGATGAAAAACTGTTTTTT.

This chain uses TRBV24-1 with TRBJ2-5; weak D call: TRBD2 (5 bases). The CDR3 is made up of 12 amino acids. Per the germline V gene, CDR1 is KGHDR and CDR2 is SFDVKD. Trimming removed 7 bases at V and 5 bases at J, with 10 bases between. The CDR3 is CATSRGWETQYF. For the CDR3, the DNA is TGTGCCACCAGCCGCGGGTGGGAGACCCAGTACTTC.